This T cell receptor beta chain stems from a study of blood T cells in healthy people across ages. Total RNA, at least 5 micrograms per sample, came from PBMCs. J was trimmed by 9 bases and V by 7 bases; bases with no gene match: 12. The germline gives CDR1 SGHTA, CDR2 FQGNSA. This CDR3 comprises 15 residues. The use of a sample-barcoded 5' primer and a J-beta primer mix characterized a second PCR of about 6 to 11 cycles. Via MiXCR, TCRdb re-called the 5' RACE reads, giving one row per CDR3 protein. This sample has 600,000 or so distinct CDR3 sequences, with less than 60% found just once. The V and J genes are TRBV7-2 and TRBJ2-1, with 10 bases identical to TRBD2. The source of this sequence is a man older than 75 in good health. Sequenced input: blood. CDR3 in DNA: TGTGCCAGCACCAACCGGGCTAGCGGGAGTGTTGAGCAGTTCTTC. It codes for CASTNRASGSVEQFF.